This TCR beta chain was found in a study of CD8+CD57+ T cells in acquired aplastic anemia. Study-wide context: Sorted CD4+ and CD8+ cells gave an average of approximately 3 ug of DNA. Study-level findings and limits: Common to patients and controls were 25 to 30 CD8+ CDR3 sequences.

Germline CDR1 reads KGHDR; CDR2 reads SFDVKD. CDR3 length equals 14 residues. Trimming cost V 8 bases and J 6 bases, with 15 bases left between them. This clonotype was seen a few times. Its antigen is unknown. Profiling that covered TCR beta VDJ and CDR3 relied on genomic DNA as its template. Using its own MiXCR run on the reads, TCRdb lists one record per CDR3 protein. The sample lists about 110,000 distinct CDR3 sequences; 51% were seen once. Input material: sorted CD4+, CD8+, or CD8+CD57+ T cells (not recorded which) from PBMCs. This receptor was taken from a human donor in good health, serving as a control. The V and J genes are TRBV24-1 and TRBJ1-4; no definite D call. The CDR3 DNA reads TGTGCCACCATTCCCCCCGGCGGGGATGAAAAACTGTTTTTT. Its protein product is CATIPPGGDEKLFF.